In its sample, the clone carrying this T cell receptor (beta chain) was seen a few times. Antigen unknown. cDNA libraries of TCR beta carried unique molecular identifiers. Each CDR3 protein gets one entry after TCRdb re-called the PCR reads with MiXCR. This sample has about 500,000 distinct CDR3 sequences, with nearly 45% found just once. These data come from a study of post-analysis software for immune sequencing data. Study summary: Some patients lacked subtype; others had relapsing-remitting, secondary progressive or progressive-relapsing disease. Findings of the study overall: Strong co-clustering by F measure linked samples that shared a preparation batch. When compared against controls, multiple sclerosis patients showed significantly lower normalized Chao1 diversity. Higher frequency in patients than in controls was seen for roughly five TRBV segments, with TRBV5-6, TRBV5-1 and TRBV20-1 among them.

Germline CDR1 is SGHRS and CDR2 is YFSETQ. The CDR3 spans 13 residues. V trimming: 2 bases; J trimming: 8 bases; junction bases outside the gene matches: 3. The TCR was taken from a girl between 5 and 17 years old with multiple sclerosis. Specimen: blood. The chain links TRBV5-1 to TRBJ2-1, with 8 bases lining up with TRBD1. The CDR3 bases are TGCGCCAGCAGCTTTGGACAGGGATATGAGCAGTTCTTC. This encodes CASSFGQGYEQFF.